The source of this TCR beta chain is a study of a mutant IDH1 vaccine in newly diagnosed glioma (dated by TCRdb to the early 2020s). About the full investigation: Of the 25 to 40 patients who were treated, around 62% were male and approximately 38% were female, and the mean age was approximately 40 years. Peripheral blood was collected at six visits: V03 (baseline), V05, V07, V10, V12 and V13. For exploratory analyses, longitudinal TCRB deep sequencing was carried out in about two dozen treated patients wherever samples were available. Prior to enrollment, standard therapy consisting of radiotherapy alone, temozolomide alone, or radiochemotherapy with temozolomide had been administered to patients, with the combination being received by most patients.

Libraries were built with the immunoSEQ multiplex PCR assay. Rearranged TCR beta chain sequences were amplified with the hsTCRB Kit following the manufacturer's protocol. TCRB libraries were sequenced on an Illumina MiSeq. The authors processed their data as follows. Demultiplexing, trimming and gene mapping were performed with the kit vendor's proprietary platform. TCRdb re-hosts the immuneACCESS table, in-frame sequences only. Its copies lack some clones; in the studies checked, an unresolved V gene accounts for under half of them, and the cause for the rest is not known. V and J calls and clone size are given by that table; D and trimming were obtained from the DNA. For this sample the table gives tens of thousands of clones, of which 65% to 80% were detected only once. The top ten clonotypes cover 1.5% to 2% of the sample. Concerning this clone itself: It has no known antigen specificity. Per-base qualities were not stored, and no clone one base away is much larger.

Points the paper makes about the study in general: Selection of PBMC samples for TCRB deep sequencing was based on availability. The authors stated that sample limitations prevented analyses of patient blood samples from being reproduced. No apparent relationship was observed between pseudoprogression and alterations in the top peripheral T cell clonotypes detected by TCRB sequencing. Vaccine-induced immune responses across multiple MHC alleles were detected in around 92% of patients.

In light of the paper, this sample's time point label describes: baseline, week 1 (first vaccination visit). The meaning of the sample's treatment or condition label: pre-vaccination baseline after standard-of-care therapy. All donors had newly diagnosed IDH1-mutant astrocytomas of WHO grade 3 or 4 that showed loss of nuclear ATRX. The samples were drawn from NOA16, a multicentre, single-arm, open-label phase I trial in Germany that tested a mutant IDH1 peptide vaccine in humans for the first time. Visit V03 blood draws served as the baseline sample for immunogenicity testing. Genomic DNA for TCRB sequencing was extracted from EDTA blood using the DNeasy Blood and Tissue Kit. This sample comprised PBMCs, obtained from a glioma patient treated with radiotherapy, temozolomide or both. The sequence was collected from a woman aged 40-49 years with glioma.

The DNA sequence is as follows: TGCGCCAGCAGCTTCGGGACAGGGGCTAACTATGGCTACACCTTC. Its translation reads: CASSFGTGANYGYTF. This sequence uses TRBV5-1 and TRBJ1-2; 10 central nucleotides agree with TRBD1. V trim: 2 bases; J trim: 0 bases; unmatched bases: 1. The CDR3 spans 15 residues, from the cysteine through the phenylalanine. CDR3 DNA only is kept here, 45 bases in frame from base 1. Per the germline V gene, SGHRS is the CDR1 and YFSETQ is the CDR2.